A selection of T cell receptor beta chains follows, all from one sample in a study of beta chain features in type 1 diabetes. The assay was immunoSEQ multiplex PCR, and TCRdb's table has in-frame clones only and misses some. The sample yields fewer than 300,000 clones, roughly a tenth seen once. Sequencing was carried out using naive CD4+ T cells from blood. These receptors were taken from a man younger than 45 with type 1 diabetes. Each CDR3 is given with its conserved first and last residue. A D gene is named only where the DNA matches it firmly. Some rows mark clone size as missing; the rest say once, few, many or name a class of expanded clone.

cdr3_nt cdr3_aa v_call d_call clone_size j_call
TGTGCCAGCGGACAGGGGACCACCTACGAGCAGTACTTC CASGQGTTYEQYF TRBV28 TRBD1 few TRBJ2-7
TGTGCCAGCAGCTTAGCGGGGGGGAGACGCAATGAGCAGTTCTTC CASSLAGGRRNEQFF TRBV7-6 TRBD2 - TRBJ2-1
TGTGCCAGCAGGCGACAGGGTGGTCAGCCCCAGCATTTT CASRRQGGQPQHF TRBV6-5 TRBD1 - TRBJ1-5
TGTGCCAGCAGCTTCATAGACACTGAAGCTTTCTTT CASSFIDTEAFF TRBV7-9 - few TRBJ1-1
TGTGCCAGCAGTTACCCGGGACAGGGCGCCGAGCAGTACTTC CASSYPGQGAEQYF TRBV6-5 TRBD1 few TRBJ2-7
TGTGCCAGCAGCGCGGTAGCGCAGGGGCAGGGCACTGAAGCTTTCTTT CASSAVAQGQGTEAFF TRBV7-6 - few TRBJ1-1
TGTGCCAGCAGTAAACTAGCGGGAGAGACCCAGTACTTC CASSKLAGETQYF TRBV6-5 TRBD2 - TRBJ2-5
TGTGCCAGCTCACCGGGCAGGGGCACCTACAATGAGCAGTTCTTC CASSPGRGTYNEQFF TRBV18 - few TRBJ2-1
TGTGCCAGCAGCTCCACGACAGTACCCACTGAAGCTTTCTTT CASSSTTVPTEAFF TRBV7-9 - - TRBJ1-1
TGTGCCAGCAGCTTAACTGGACAGGGCTATGGGGAGCAGTTCTTC CASSLTGQGYGEQFF TRBV7-3 TRBD1 - TRBJ2-1
TGTGCCTGGGGACGGGGGAAGGAGAGCACCGGGGAGCTGTTTTTT CAWGRGKESTGELFF TRBV30 - - TRBJ2-2
TGTGCCAGCAGCCAAGTTTCCGTTAACGGGGGAAACATTCAGTACTTC CASSQVSVNGGNIQYF TRBV4-2 - few TRBJ2-4
TGTGCCAGCAGCCTAAGTACGGGGGTCGAGCAGTTCTTC CASSLSTGVEQFF TRBV9 - - TRBJ2-1
TGTGCCAGCAGTACAGGGGATACTACCGGGGAGCTGTTTTTT CASSTGDTTGELFF TRBV6-1 TRBD1 few TRBJ2-2
TGTGCCAGCAGCTTAGAGGGGGGGAAGAATGAGCAGTTCTTC CASSLEGGKNEQFF TRBV11-3 TRBD2 - TRBJ2-1
TGTGCCAGCAGTCCGAGGGGGCGGGACAAGGAGACCCAGTACTTC CASSPRGRDKETQYF TRBV5-4 - few TRBJ2-5
TGTGCCAGCAGTGAAGGGGGAGGGGCCCAGCCCCAGCATTTT CASSEGGGAQPQHF TRBV2 - - TRBJ1-5
TGTGCCAGTACTAGCGGGTACAATGAGCAGTTCTTC CASTSGYNEQFF TRBV19 TRBD2 few TRBJ2-1
TGTGCCAGCAGGGAGGGCTACGAGCAGTACTTC CASREGYEQYF TRBV28 - - TRBJ2-7
TGTGCCAGCAGCCCGGACAGGGCATATGAGCAGTTCTTC CASSPDRAYEQFF TRBV7-8 TRBD1 - TRBJ2-1
TGCAGCGTTGATGTGGGTAGCCTCCGAAATGAGCAGTTCTTC CSVDVGSLRNEQFF TRBV29-1 - few TRBJ2-1
TGTGCCAGTAGTGACCAGGGGGGAGCGGGGGGATCTTCCTACAATGAGCAGTTCTTC CASSDQGGAGGSSYNEQFF TRBV19 TRBD2 - TRBJ2-1
TGTGCCAGCAGCTCTTGGGACAGGGTACACGAGCAGTACTTC CASSSWDRVHEQYF TRBV11-1 TRBD1 few TRBJ2-7
TGTGCCAGAGGGACAGTCAATGAGCAGTTCTTC CARGTVNEQFF TRBV6-5 TRBD1 - TRBJ2-1
TGTGCCAGCAGTTACTCGTCCTTCGCTGAAGCTTTCTTT CASSYSSFAEAFF TRBV6-6 - - TRBJ1-1
TGTGCCAGCAGCTTAGGGGGCAGGGATAGGGGCGAGCAGTACTTC CASSLGGRDRGEQYF TRBV7-2 - few TRBJ2-7
TGTGCCAGCAGTACCAGGGACAACTCCTACGAGCAGTACTTC CASSTRDNSYEQYF TRBV6-6 - - TRBJ2-7
TGTGCCAGCAGTGAACGAGGGTACAATCAGCCCCAGCATTTT CASSERGYNQPQHF TRBV6-1 - few TRBJ1-5
TGCAGCGTGCATGGACAGGGCTATGGCTACACCTTC CSVHGQGYGYTF TRBV29-1 TRBD1 - TRBJ1-2
TGTGCCAGCAGCCTTCGGCGGGGACAGCGTGGAAACACCATATATTTT CASSLRRGQRGNTIYF TRBV13 TRBD1 - TRBJ1-3
TGTGCCAGCAGCCCACACGTTTATAGCAATCAGCCCCAGCATTTT CASSPHVYSNQPQHF TRBV7-8 - few TRBJ1-5
TGCGCCAGCAGCCAAGAGGACTGGGCAGATACGCAGTATTTT CASSQEDWADTQYF TRBV4-3 - few TRBJ2-3
TGTGCCAGCAGCCAAGAGGGGCGGAACACTGAAGCTTTCTTT CASSQEGRNTEAFF TRBV4-2 - - TRBJ1-1
TGTGCCAGCAATGCGGGCACCTATAATTCACCCCTCCACTTT CASNAGTYNSPLHF TRBV2 - few TRBJ1-6
TGTGCCAGCTCACCACCCACGGGACTTGAAGATACGCAGTATTTT CASSPPTGLEDTQYF TRBV18 - few TRBJ2-3
TGTGCCAGCAAATCACAGAATAGCAATCAGCCCCAGCATTTT CASKSQNSNQPQHF TRBV2 - few TRBJ1-5
TGTGCCAGTAGTTTAGGACAGTCTGGCAATCAGCCCCAGCATTTT CASSLGQSGNQPQHF TRBV19 - few TRBJ1-5
TGTGCCAGCAGCTTAGCGGGGGGGCGTTCCTACGAGCAGTACTTC CASSLAGGRSYEQYF TRBV7-9 - - TRBJ2-7
TGTGCCAGCAGCCAAGACATCCAGACCCAGTACTTC CASSQDIQTQYF TRBV14 - few TRBJ2-5
TGTGCCAGCAGCCTCGGAGTGGGGGGTACAGATACGCAGTATTTT CASSLGVGGTDTQYF TRBV7-2 - - TRBJ2-3
TGTGCCAGCAGCTTAGCGGGCCTACAAGAGACCCAGTACTTC CASSLAGLQETQYF TRBV5-6 - - TRBJ2-5
TGTGCCACCAGAACCGCGAGCTCCTACGAGCAGTACTTC CATRTASSYEQYF TRBV15 - - TRBJ2-7
TGCGCCAGCAGCGGAAAACAGGGGGCGGCCCACGAGCAGTACTTC CASSGKQGAAHEQYF TRBV5-1 TRBD1 few TRBJ2-7
TGTGCCAGCAGTTTAAGGGCCCGGGACAGCCCCGGAGGACAGCCCCAGCATTTT CASSLRARDSPGGQPQHF TRBV27 TRBD1 once TRBJ1-5
TGTGCCAGCTCAGTCCGGGACAGCTTGAACACTGAAGCTTTCTTT CASSVRDSLNTEAFF TRBV18 TRBD1 - TRBJ1-1
TGTGCCAGCAGCCCAGGGGGTAATGGGGCCAACGTCCTGACTTTC CASSPGGNGANVLTF TRBV28 TRBD1 - TRBJ2-6
TGTGCCACCAGAGTAGGAGCTACATCCTCCTATGGCTACACCTTC CATRVGATSSYGYTF TRBV15 - - TRBJ1-2
TGTGCCAGCAGCCAAGATTCGGGGTCGGGAAACACCATATATTTT CASSQDSGSGNTIYF TRBV4-2 - - TRBJ1-3
TGCGCCAGCAGCCCCGACAGAAATCAGCCCCAGCATTTT CASSPDRNQPQHF TRBV4-3 - - TRBJ1-5
TGCGCCAGCAGCAACAGGGAACCCTTTTACTACGAGCAGTACTTC CASSNREPFYYEQYF TRBV5-1 - - TRBJ2-7
TGTGCCAGCAGCGTACAGGGGGGGTTAAGCAATCAGCCCCAGCATTTT CASSVQGGLSNQPQHF TRBV7-2 TRBD1 - TRBJ1-5
TGCGCCAGCAGCTTGGCCACCGGCGGTCCCTACGAGCAGTACTTC CASSLATGGPYEQYF TRBV5-1 - - TRBJ2-7
TGTGCCAGCAGCGTCTCCCCGGTGGGCGGGGAGACCCAGTACTTC CASSVSPVGGETQYF TRBV9 - - TRBJ2-5
TGTGCCAGCAGCTTATCCCGATTCAGGGGCAACTATGGCTACACCTTC CASSLSRFRGNYGYTF TRBV7-6 - - TRBJ1-2
TGTGCCAGCTCACCAAAAGCGAACCCCAGTCAAGAGACCCAGTACTTC CASSPKANPSQETQYF TRBV18 - few TRBJ2-5
TGTGCCTGGAGTGTATTGCGTTACTTGAACACTGAAGCTTTCTTT CAWSVLRYLNTEAFF TRBV30 - few TRBJ1-1
TGTGCCAGCAGCCACCCAGGGAGCACAGATACGCAGTATTTT CASSHPGSTDTQYF TRBV7-2 - few TRBJ2-3